These 20 T cell receptor beta chains came from one sample sequenced in a study of blood T cells in healthy people across ages. A J-beta primer mix and a sample-barcoded 5' primer were used in a second PCR of about 7 to 12 cycles. TCRdb re-called the 5' RACE reads with MiXCR, one entry per CDR3 protein. The profile shows some 900,000 distinct CDR3 sequences, more than 25% of them singletons. The sequencing input was blood. The source of these receptors is a woman of 80 years or more in good health.

This clonotype was counted many times. This chain uses TRBV2 with TRBJ2-1; D unclear. Trimming removed 9 bases at V and 6 bases at J, with 15 bases between. The CDR3 extends over 13 amino acids. Looked up from germline, CDR1 is SNHLY and CDR2 is FYNNEI. CDR3 protein: CARRKLSGNEQFF. CDR3 in DNA: TGTGCCAGGAGGAAACTCTCCGGCAATGAGCAGTTCTTC.

Worth noting for this clonotype: A much larger clone differs from this one at a single base, so this may be a read error. V and J are TRBV6-1 and TRBJ1-2, with D perhaps TRBD1 (6 bases). Germline V lookup: CDR1 MNHNS, CDR2 SASEGT. The CDR3 is 14 amino acids. The germline V and J ends were trimmed by 6 bases and 5 bases, with 16 bases remaining between them. DNA for the CDR3: TGTGCCAGCAGGGAACGGCAGGGGAGGTATGGCTACACCTTC. Translated, it gives CASRERQGRYGYTF.

This sequence joins TRBV6-1 and TRBJ2-2; TRBD1 aligns across 7 bases. Germline V gives CDR1 MNHNS, CDR2 SASEGT. The CDR3 is made up of 15 amino acids. V trimming: 7 bases; J trimming: 1 base; junction bases outside the gene matches: 6. The CDR3 nucleotides read TGTGCCAGCAAAAGGGGGCCTGAGAACACCGGGGAGCTGTTTTTT. The encoded protein is CASKRGPENTGELFF.

This clonotype was recorded many times. The chain carries TRBV28 and TRBJ2-1; D could derive from TRBD1 or TRBD2 (7 bases each). CDR3 length equals 17 residues. V was clipped by 4 bases and J by 4 bases, with 20 bases between them. The germline V gene has CDR1 MDHEN and CDR2 SYDVKM. CDR3 DNA: TGTGCCAGCAGTTCATTCTCCCGACAGGGAGGGTACAATGAGCAGTTCTTC. As protein: CASSSFSRQGGYNEQFF.

This clonotype has more than one count but fewer than ten. A read error is possible here, since a much larger clone lies one base away. This sequence joins TRBV20-1 and TRBJ2-5; 7 nucleotides line up with TRBD1. CDR1 DFQATT and CDR2 SNEGSKA come from the germline V gene (reference sequence). This CDR3 has 12 residues. The CDR3 is CRASRTGETQYF. The DNA of the CDR3 is TGCAGGGCTAGCCGGACAGGAGAGACCCAGTACTTC.

This clonotype was seen a handful of times. A much larger clone differs from this one at a single base, so this may be a read error. The chain combines TRBV29-1 with TRBJ2-1; D might be TRBD2 (5 bases). The DNA end is a closer match to TRBJ2-7, so the J assignment may be wrong. The CDR3 extends over 15 amino acids. Germline CDR1 and CDR2: SQVTM and ANQGSEA. CDR3 sequence: CSVGAVPSSYNEQYF. Here the CDR3 DNA reads TGCAGCGTTGGGGCAGTCCCTAGCTCCTACAATGAGCAGTACTTC.

At least ten counts were recorded for this clonotype. J is TRBJ2-5 and V is TRBV11-2; perhaps TRBD2 as D (5 bases). The ends were cut back, 1 base at V and 7 bases at J, with 16 bases in the middle. CDR1 and CDR2 (germline): SGHAT, FQNNGV. This CDR3 region has 15 residues. The CDR3 here is CASSLVSSYVGTQYF. The CDR3 region has the DNA TGTGCCAGCAGCTTAGTTTCTAGCTATGTGGGGACCCAGTACTTC.

This clonotype appeared a few times. A clone one base away is much larger, so this may be a read error. The chain links TRBV14 to TRBJ2-5, with D maybe TRBD2 (6 bases). The V and J ends lost 5 bases and 4 bases respectively, with 17 bases between them. CDR3 length: 15 residues. CDR1 SGHDN and CDR2 FVKESK come from the germline V gene. DNA for the CDR3: TGTGCCAGCAGCGTCGGGAGATCCGGGCGAGAGACCCAGTACTTC. Its protein product is CASSVGRSGRETQYF.

This clonotype was seen many times. The V and J genes are TRBV20-1 and TRBJ2-1; the D gene is possibly TRBD1 (6 bases). Germline V lookup: CDR1 DFQATT, CDR2 SNEGSKA (reference sequence). This CDR3 has 15 residues. V was trimmed by 4 bases and J by 4 bases, leaving 17 bases between them. CDR3 sequence (DNA): TGCAGTGCTAAGACACCCCCGGACAGATACAATGAGCAGTTCTTC. Translation: CSAKTPPDRYNEQFF.

The chain joins TRBV11-2 to TRBJ1-2, with 7 positions matching TRBD1. J gave up 10 bases and V 1 base, and 12 bases lay outside the gene matches. This CDR3 has 15 amino acids. Germline loops: CDR1 SGHAT, CDR2 FQNNGV. The CDR3, as DNA: TGTGCCAGCAGCTTAGCCCATATCGACAGGGCAACCTACACCTTC. This encodes CASSLAHIDRATYTF.

This clonotype was detected many times. The chain has TRBV28 and TRBJ1-5, with D maybe TRBD1 (5 bases). The germline CDR1 and CDR2 sequences are MDHEN and SYDVKM. The ends were cut back, 8 bases at V and 6 bases at J, with 23 bases in the middle. The CDR3 runs to 16 residues. The DNA for the CDR3 is TGTGCCAGCGCCCCAACAGGTACCACCGCAAGTCAGCCCCAGCATTTT. This encodes CASAPTGTTASQPQHF. Together with reference TRBV28 and TRBJ1-5, the CDR3 gives the full variable domain: DVKVTQSSRYLVKRTGEKVFLECVQDMDHENMFWYRQDPGLGLRLIYFSYDVKMKEKGDIPEGYSVSREKKERFSLILESASTNQTSMYLCASAPTGTTASQPQHFGDGTRLSIL.

This clonotype has more than one count but fewer than ten. A much larger clone sits a single nucleotide away, making a read error possible. The V gene is TRBV11-3, the J gene TRBJ2-7; 8 bases agree with TRBD2. The CDR3 consists of 15 residues. V shed 5 bases and J 7 bases; nucleotides not matched to a gene: 13. Per germline, CDR1 SGHNT and CDR2 YENEEA. The CDR3 loop is CASSPGRGALSEQYF. The CDR3 nucleotides read TGTGCCAGCAGCCCCGGGCGGGGGGCCCTCAGTGAGCAGTACTTC.

A few counts support this clonotype. The chain joins TRBV14 to TRBJ2-1; 13 bases are a match to TRBD2. V was clipped by 6 bases and J by 9 bases; unmatched bases: 5. CDR1 and CDR2 from the germline V gene are SGHDN and FVKESK. This CDR3 comprises 14 residues. CDR3 sequence: CASRLAGGGVEQFF. The CDR3 nucleotides are TGTGCCAGCAGACTAGCGGGGGGGGGCGTTGAGCAGTTCTTC.

The V gene is TRBV7-2, the J gene TRBJ1-2; unclear D gene. The germline V gene has CDR1 SGHTA and CDR2 FQGNSA. This CDR3 has 12 amino acids. The ends were cut back, 1 base at V and 7 bases at J, with 7 bases in the middle. The CDR3 sequence is CASSLDWGGYTF. CDR3 bases: TGTGCCAGCAGCTTAGACTGGGGTGGCTACACCTTC.

The J gene is TRBJ2-1, the V gene TRBV28; 9 positions agree with TRBD1. The CDR3 spans 15 residues. Trimming at V came to 6 bases and at J to 3 bases, leaving 6 bases not matched to a gene. Germline CDR1 and CDR2: MDHEN and SYDVKM. CDR3 sequence reads: CASSTGTGFYNEQFF. DNA of the CDR3: TGTGCCAGCAGCACTGGGACAGGGTTCTACAATGAGCAGTTCTTC.

As regards this clonotype: This may be a read error: a much more frequent sequence differs by one nucleotide. This chain uses TRBV6-5 with TRBJ2-1; no definite D call. Judging by the DNA end, TRBJ2-7 fits better; the J call may be wrong. The CDR3 is made up of 11 amino acids. CDR1 and CDR2 (germline): MNHEY, SVGAGI. The CDR3 is CASQAYNEQYF. The CDR3 nucleotides read TGTGCCAGCCAAGCCTACAATGAGCAGTACTTC.

This clonotype was counted ten times or more. V is TRBV2 and J is TRBJ1-5; tentative D call: TRBD1 (5 bases). The V gene's germline CDR1 is SNHLY and CDR2 FYNNEI. V lost 7 bases and J 6 bases, leaving 19 bases between the germline ends. This CDR3 has 15 amino acids. This CDR3 reads CASTKGGTKSQPQHF. CDR3 bases: TGTGCCAGCACCAAGGGTGGGACGAAGAGTCAGCCCCAGCATTTT.

The genes are TRBV20-1 and TRBJ1-5; D is possibly TRBD1 (5 bases). CDR1 is DFQATT and CDR2 is SNEGSKA in the germline V gene (reference sequence). Between the trimmed V and J ends, which lost 0 bases and 9 bases, there was a span of 12 bases. This CDR3 is 13 amino acids long. CDR3 in amino acids: CSARDREYLPQHF. The CDR3 DNA follows: TGCAGTGCTAGAGACAGGGAATACCTGCCCCAGCATTTT.

The rearrangement joins TRBV5-1 to TRBJ2-1; 10 nucleotides line up with TRBD2. V was clipped by 3 bases and J by 8 bases; unmatched bases: 5. Germline lookup yields CDR1 SGHRS and CDR2 YFSETQ. This CDR3 region has 14 residues. DNA for the CDR3: TGCGCCAGCAGCTCTACTAGCGGGAAGGATGAGCAGTTCTTC. It translates to CASSSTSGKDEQFF.

A single count supports this clonotype. The chain couples TRBV5-1 to TRBJ2-2, with TRBD2 as a possible D gene (6 bases). CDR1 is SGHRS, CDR2 YFSETQ, per germline. The CDR3 is 14 residues long. Trimming removed 4 bases at V and 6 bases at J, with 13 bases between. The CDR3 bases are TGCGCCAGCAGCGTGACTAGTCCCCCCGGGGAGCTGTTTTTT. This codes for CASSVTSPPGELFF.